The source of this T cell receptor (beta chain) is a study of early T cells in non-severe SARS-CoV-2 infection. Study in general: Sequencing of unsorted whole blood was done on bulk RNA, leaving chains unpaired.

The trim removed 6 bases at V and 0 bases at J, leaving 1 base unmatched. The CDR3 loop spans 13 amino acids. The TCR library protocol was used to attach unique molecular identifiers. These identifiers were attached to individual cDNA molecules. TCRdb re-analysed the 5' RACE reads in MiXCR, keeping a single row per CDR3 protein. The sample lists more than 55,000 distinct CDR3 sequences, 5.9% seen once, with under 4% in the top ten. This clonotype occurred many times. The sequences come from whole blood, collected at baseline. The source of this sequence is an adult who was a healthcare worker with PCR-confirmed SARS-CoV-2 infection or an uninfected control (not recorded which). The chain employs TRBV12-3 or TRBV12-4 and TRBJ1-2; 7 nucleotides agree with TRBD1. The CDR3 DNA sequence: TGTGCCAGCAGGGGACAGCCTAACTATGGCTACACCTTC. Its translation is CASRGQPNYGYTF.